This entry is about one T cell receptor beta chain. The antigen remains unidentified. This entry comes from a study of cytomegalovirus exposure and HLA in healthy donors. General study results and limits: The study found most TCR sequences rare, yet found some public TCRs in many donors.

This table comes from immunoSEQ multiplex PCR, and its TCRdb copy is limited to in-frame clones, with some not included. Here the sample spans approximately 160,000 clones, under 90% being singletons. CDR1 and CDR2 from the germline V gene are MNHNS and SASEGT. CDR3 size: 15 residues. The trim removed 0 bases at V and 2 bases at J, leaving 4 bases unmatched. This sequence originates from a man aged 18 to 35 in good health and CMV-seropositive. Sequencing input: PBMCs. This rearrangement joins TRBV6-1 to TRBJ2-7; the match to TRBD1 covers 7 bases. CDR3 amino acids: CASSEATGKTYEQYF. DNA of the CDR3: TGTGCCAGCAGTGAAGCGACAGGGAAAACCTACGAGCAGTACTTC.